This T cell receptor (beta chain) was retrieved from a study of cytomegalovirus exposure and HLA in healthy donors. Study information: An analysis done earlier identified 90 million to 120 million unique TCR beta sequences from approximately 180 million T cells.

The CDR3 consists of 16 residues. CDR1 is MDHEN and CDR2 is SYDVKM in the germline V gene. The V segment lost 4 bases and the J segment 9 bases; nucleotides outside the gene matches: 15. A few counts support this clone. Its specificity is unknown. The study, taken as a whole, reports: Reportedly, HLA-A and HLA-B alleles of most subjects were accurately predicted from TCR beta. At a 0.05 false discovery rate, a later analysis found some 18,000 TCR beta sequences to be associated with HLA alleles. By a later analysis, the bulk of CMV-associated TCR beta chains appeared HLA-restricted.

PCR amplification relied on 60 Vbeta primers (plus 13 Jbeta primers). Clones were read by immunoSEQ multiplex PCR, and TCRdb kept only the in-frame ones, dropping some. The sample has about 130,000 clones, about 15% seen once. The TCR originated in a female donor in good health and CMV-seropositive. The specimen was PBMCs. J is TRBJ1-1 and V is TRBV28, with 9 bases matching TRBD1. This CDR3 reads CASSYPRGTGTVQAFF. The CDR3 DNA reads TGTGCCAGCAGTTATCCCCGAGGGACAGGGACAGTTCAAGCTTTCTTT.